This entry is about one T cell receptor beta chain. The data were taken from a study of T cells after posttransplantation cyclophosphamide. Treatment was busulfan-fludarabine conditioning, a marrow graft, and cyclophosphamide on days +3 and +4. V dropped 5 bases and J dropped 5; count of bases not matched to a gene: 5. Per germline, CDR1 SGHTA and CDR2 FQGNSA. The CDR3 contains 14 residues. This table comes from immunoSEQ multiplex PCR, and its TCRdb copy is limited to in-frame clones, with some not included. The repertoire holds about 36,000 clones, with around 80% as singletons. The specimen was CD4+ T cells sorted from blood, collected roughly 1,900 days after a stem cell transplant with posttransplant cyclophosphamide. The receptor was derived from a female patient aged 40 to 50 who received an allogeneic stem cell transplant from a related donor, was CMV-positive, and had no GVHD. Part of the T cells may come from the graft donor. The chain uses TRBV7-2 and TRBJ2-5; 10 bases are a match to TRBD2. CDR3 sequence reads: CASSTATSGETQYF. The DNA of the CDR3 is TGTGCCAGCAGCACCGCGACTAGCGGGGAGACCCAGTACTTC.